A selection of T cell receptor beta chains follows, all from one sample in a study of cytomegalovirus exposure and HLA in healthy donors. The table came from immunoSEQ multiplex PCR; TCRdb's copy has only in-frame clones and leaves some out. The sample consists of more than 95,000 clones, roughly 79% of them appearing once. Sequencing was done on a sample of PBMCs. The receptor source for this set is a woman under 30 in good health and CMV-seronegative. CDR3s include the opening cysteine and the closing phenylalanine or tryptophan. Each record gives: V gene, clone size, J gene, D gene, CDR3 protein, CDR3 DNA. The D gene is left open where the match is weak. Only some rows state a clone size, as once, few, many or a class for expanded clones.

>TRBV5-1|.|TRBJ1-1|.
CASSPDSTNTEAFF
TGCGCCAGCAGCCCGGACTCTACCAACACTGAAGCTTTCTTT
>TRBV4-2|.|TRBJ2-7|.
CASSQDDSNYEQYF
TGTGCCAGCAGCCAAGATGACAGCAACTACGAGCAGTACTTC
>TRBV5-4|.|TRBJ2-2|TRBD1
CASSPTGGDTGELFF
TGTGCCAGCAGCCCAACAGGGGGTGACACCGGGGAGCTGTTTTTT
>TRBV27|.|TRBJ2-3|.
CASSFSGDGFSTDTQYF
TGTGCCAGCAGTTTCTCAGGGGATGGATTCAGCACAGATACGCAGTATTTT
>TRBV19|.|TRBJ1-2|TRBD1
CASSIRQGQYYGYTF
TGTGCCAGTAGTATAAGACAGGGTCAATACTATGGCTACACCTTC
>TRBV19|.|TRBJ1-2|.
CASSIEAGIYGYTF
TGTGCCAGTAGTATAGAGGCAGGGATCTATGGCTACACCTTC
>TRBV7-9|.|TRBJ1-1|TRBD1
CASSLGQGMNTEAFF
TGTGCCAGCAGCTTGGGACAGGGAATGAACACTGAAGCTTTCTTT
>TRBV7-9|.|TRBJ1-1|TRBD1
CASSRQGPTEAFF
TGTGCCAGCAGCCGACAGGGGCCAACTGAAGCTTTCTTT
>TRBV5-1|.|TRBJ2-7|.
CASSLDGRLYEQYF
TGCGCCAGCAGCTTGGATGGCAGGCTCTACGAGCAGTACTTC
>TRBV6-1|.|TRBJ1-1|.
CASSDKVGQNTEAFF
TGTGCCAGCAGTGATAAGGTGGGACAGAACACTGAAGCTTTCTTT
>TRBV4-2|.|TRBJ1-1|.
CASSQGSVTEAFF
TGTGCCAGCAGCCAAGGATCAGTCACTGAAGCTTTCTTT
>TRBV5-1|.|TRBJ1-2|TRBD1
CASSPGQTFYGYTF
TGCGCCAGCAGCCCGGGACAGACCTTCTATGGCTACACCTTC
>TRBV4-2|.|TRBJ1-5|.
CASSQDTGQPQHF
TGTGCCAGCAGCCAAGACACAGGCCAGCCCCAGCATTTT
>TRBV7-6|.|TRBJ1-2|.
CASSSRGRGPNYGYTF
TGTGCCAGCAGCTCCCGTGGAAGAGGCCCAAACTATGGCTACACCTTC
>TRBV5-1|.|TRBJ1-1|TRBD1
CASSFTPGGTEAFF
TGCGCCAGCAGCTTTACCCCAGGGGGGACTGAAGCTTTCTTT
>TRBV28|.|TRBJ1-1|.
CASNYRLTNTEAFF
TGTGCCAGCAACTATCGGTTGACGAACACTGAAGCTTTCTTT
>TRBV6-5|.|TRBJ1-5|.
CASSYAGQPQHF
TGTGCCAGCAGTTACGCAGGGCAGCCCCAGCATTTT
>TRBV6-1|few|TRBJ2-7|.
CASSELAGSSYEQYF
TGTGCCAGCAGTGAACTAGCCGGGAGCTCCTACGAGCAGTACTTC
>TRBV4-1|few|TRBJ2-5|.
CASSQAPGVRQETQYF
TGCGCCAGCAGCCAAGCCCCGGGGGTTCGACAAGAGACCCAGTACTTC
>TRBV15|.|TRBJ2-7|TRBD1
CATTPTGGLNEQYF
TGTGCCACCACACCGACAGGGGGCCTGAACGAGCAGTACTTC
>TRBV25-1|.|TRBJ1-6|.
CASTGVGGNSPLHF
TGTGCCAGCACTGGAGTAGGAGGTAATTCACCCCTCCACTTT
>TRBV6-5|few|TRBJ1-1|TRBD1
CASFAITGDVTEAFF
TGTGCCAGCTTTGCAATAACAGGGGACGTCACTGAAGCTTTCTTT
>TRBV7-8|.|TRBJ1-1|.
CASSSRGGTEAFF
TGTGCCAGCAGCTCCCGCGGGGGCACTGAAGCTTTCTTT
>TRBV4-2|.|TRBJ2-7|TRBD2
CASSQEGSGRGGYEQYF
TGTGCCAGCAGCCAAGAAGGCAGCGGACGGGGGGGCTACGAGCAGTACTTC
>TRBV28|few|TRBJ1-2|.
CASTTAGVGINGYTF
TGTGCCAGCACAACAGCGGGGGTAGGGATAAATGGCTACACCTTC
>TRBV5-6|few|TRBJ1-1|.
CASSPREDGEAFF
TGTGCCAGCAGCCCCAGGGAAGACGGTGAAGCTTTCTTT
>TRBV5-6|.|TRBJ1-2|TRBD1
CASSLHPWTGQYGYTF
TGTGCCAGCAGCCTTCACCCATGGACAGGGCAATATGGCTACACCTTC
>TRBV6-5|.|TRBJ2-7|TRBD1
CASSSPRTGFYEQYF
TGTGCCAGCAGTTCCCCCCGGACAGGGTTCTACGAGCAGTACTTC
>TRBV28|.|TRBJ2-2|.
CASTDSAGPNTGELFF
TGTGCCAGCACCGACTCCGCGGGGCCGAACACCGGGGAGCTGTTTTTT
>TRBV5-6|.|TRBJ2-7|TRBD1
CASSLRGQPLVNEQYF
TGTGCCAGCAGCTTGCGGGGACAGCCCTTGGTCAACGAGCAGTACTTC
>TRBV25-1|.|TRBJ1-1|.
CASSELGAQGMNTEAFF
TGTGCCAGCAGTGAATTGGGAGCACAAGGAATGAACACTGAAGCTTTCTTT
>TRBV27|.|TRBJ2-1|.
CASSPQVSRASGHEQFF
TGTGCCAGCAGTCCCCAGGTTAGCAGGGCCAGTGGGCATGAGCAGTTCTTC
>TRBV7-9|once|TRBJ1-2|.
CASSLDRSLQYGYTF
TGTGCCAGCAGCTTAGACAGGAGCCTTCAGTATGGCTACACCTTC
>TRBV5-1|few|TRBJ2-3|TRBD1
CASRDAGTGATDTQYF
TGCGCCAGCAGGGACGCCGGGACAGGGGCCACAGATACGCAGTATTTT
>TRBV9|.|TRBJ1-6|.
CASSPAQTSPSPLHF
TGTGCCAGCAGCCCCGCACAGACGTCTCCCTCACCCCTCCACTTT
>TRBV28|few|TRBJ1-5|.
CASSQGGANQPQHF
TGTGCCAGCAGTCAAGGCGGAGCCAATCAGCCCCAGCATTTT
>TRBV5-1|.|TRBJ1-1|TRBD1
CASSRRTGQAFF
TGCGCCAGCAGCCGGAGGACAGGGCAAGCTTTCTTT
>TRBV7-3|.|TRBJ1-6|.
CASSSTGYNSPLHF
TGTGCCAGCAGCTCCACAGGGTATAATTCACCCCTCCACTTT
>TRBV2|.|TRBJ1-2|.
CASNLSGGGYGYTF
TGTGCCAGCAACCTGAGCGGAGGAGGATACGGCTACACCTTC
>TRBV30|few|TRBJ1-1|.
CAWSPRRNTEAFF
TGTGCCTGGAGCCCACGGAGGAACACTGAAGCTTTCTTT
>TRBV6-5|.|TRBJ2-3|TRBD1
CASSNTGVGTDTQYF
TGTGCCAGCAGTAACACAGGGGTGGGCACAGATACGCAGTATTTT
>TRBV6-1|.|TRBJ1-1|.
CASRREQGFGTEAFF
TGTGCCAGCAGAAGGGAACAGGGTTTTGGCACTGAAGCTTTCTTT
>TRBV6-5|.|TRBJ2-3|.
CASKVVGASTDTQYF
TGTGCCAGCAAAGTTGTGGGAGCTAGCACAGATACGCAGTATTTT
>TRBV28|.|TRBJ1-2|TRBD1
CASSNDRGGYTF
TGTGCCAGCAGCAACGACAGGGGCGGCTACACCTTC
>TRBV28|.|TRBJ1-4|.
CASSSDGGWGEKLFF
TGTGCCAGCAGTTCTGACGGAGGGTGGGGTGAAAAACTGTTTTTT
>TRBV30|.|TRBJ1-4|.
CAWKWRSLEKLFF
TGTGCGTGGAAGTGGCGGAGTCTTGAAAAACTGTTTTTT
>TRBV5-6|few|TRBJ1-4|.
CASSWGGHELFF
TGTGCCAGCAGCTGGGGGGGACACGAACTGTTTTTT
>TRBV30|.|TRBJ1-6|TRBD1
CAWSPRDRRGPLHF
TGTGCCTGGAGTCCCCGGGACAGAAGGGGACCCCTCCACTTT
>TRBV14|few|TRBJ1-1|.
CASSPGVNTEAFF
TGTGCCAGCAGTCCGGGGGTTAACACTGAAGCTTTCTTT